A single sample gave rise to the 5 T cell receptor beta chains below, sequenced in a study of blood T cell repertoires in COVID-19. Data came from immunoSEQ multiplex PCR; TCRdb stores just in-frame clones and leaves some out. This sample yields about 58,000 clones, of which roughly 89% are seen a single time; about 12% belongs to the top ten. The source material was peripheral blood. The receptors were sampled from a man between 60 and 75 years old with active COVID-19.

The V and J genes are TRBV13 and TRBJ2-1; perhaps TRBD2 as D (7 bases). V was cut by 5 bases and J by 0 bases, with 11 bases left in between. This CDR3 contains 15 residues. CDR1 and CDR2 from the germline V gene are PRHDT and FYEKMQ (reference sequence). The CDR3 nucleotides read TGTGCCAGCAGCCCGAGGGGGGGCTCCTACAATGAGCAGTTCTTC. Residues: CASSPRGGSYNEQFF.

The genes are TRBV18 and TRBJ2-5, with 9 bases fitting TRBD1. V gave up 4 bases and J gave up 2 bases; unmatched junction bases: 8. Germline CDR1 is KGHSH and CDR2 is LQKENI. This CDR3 is built from 16 residues. CDR3 nucleotides: TGTGCCAGCTCACTTAAACGGACAGGGGCGCAAGAGACCCAGTACTTC. It is translated as CASSLKRTGAQETQYF.

As for this clone: This may stem from a read error, because a much larger clone lies one nucleotide away. The chain joins TRBV11-2 to TRBJ1-4; TRBD1 matches at 9 bases. The CDR3 loop spans 14 amino acids. V shed 6 bases, J shed 2 bases, and the junction held 1 base outside the gene matches. Per the germline V gene, CDR1 is SGHAT and CDR2 is FQNNGV. The CDR3 is CASRQGATNEKLFF. CDR3 coding DNA: TGTGCCAGCAGACAGGGGGCCACTAATGAAAAACTGTTTTTT. Supplemented by reference TRBV11-2 and TRBJ1-4, the full variable domain reads EAGVAQSPRYKIIEKRQSVAFWCNPISGHATLYWYQQILGQGPKLLIQFQNNGVVDDSQLPKDRFSAERLKGVDSTLKIQPAKLEDSAVYLCASRQGATNEKLFFGSGTQLSVL.

This sequence joins TRBV7-2 and TRBJ2-7; 7 nucleotides align to TRBD2. The CDR3 extends over 15 amino acids. Germline V gives CDR1 SGHTA, CDR2 FQGNSA. The J segment lost 4 bases and the V segment lost 2 bases, leaving 8 bases of the junction unmatched. The CDR3: CASSLWDYESYEQYF. The CDR3 region has the DNA TGTGCCAGCAGCTTATGGGACTATGAATCTTACGAGCAGTACTTC.

The chain combines TRBV28 with TRBJ2-5; D possibly corresponds to TRBD2 (6 bases). This CDR3 has 16 amino acids. V lost 7 bases and J 5 bases, leaving 23 bases between the germline ends. Germline values: CDR1 MDHEN, CDR2 SYDVKM. CDR3 sequence (DNA): TGTGCCAGCACCCCGCGGGGAAGGCGTGTTAGTGAGACCCAGTACTTC. Amino acids: CASTPRGRRVSETQYF.